Listed here are 22 T cell receptor beta chains from one sample, sequenced in a study of T cell changes during pregnancy in multiple sclerosis. The repertoire was sequenced with immunoSEQ multiplex PCR; TCRdb's copy has only in-frame clones and lacks some. The sample consists of about 51,000 clones, 93% of them appearing once. The sequences come from peripheral blood, collected in the second trimester of pregnancy. Receptors were obtained from a female donor with multiple sclerosis, enrolled in a pregnancy study.

This chain uses TRBV15 with TRBJ1-1; 9 bases line up with TRBD1. Germline V gene sequence: CDR1 LNHNV, CDR2 YYDKDF (reference sequence). Trimming at V came to 5 bases and at J to 7 bases, leaving 5 bases not matched to a gene. CDR3 length: 13 amino acids. The CDR3 bases are TGTGCCACCAGCCACAGGGGGCACAATGAAGCTTTCTTT. Its protein product is CATSHRGHNEAFF.

The chain carries TRBV4-3 and TRBJ2-5, with a possible D match to TRBD2 (6 bases). The germline V and J ends were trimmed by 1 base and 5 bases, with 8 bases remaining between them. Germline V CDR1 and CDR2: LGHNA, YSLEER. The CDR3 is made up of 13 amino acids. In DNA, the CDR3 is TGCGCCAGCAGCCAAGTTCGGGGGGAGACCCAGTACTTC. Amino acids: CASSQVRGETQYF.

This clone was detected only once. V gene TRBV10-3 combines with J gene TRBJ1-2, with 9 bases aligning to TRBD1. Germline V gives CDR1 ENHRY, CDR2 SYGVKD. Losses at the gene ends were 6 bases for V and 2 bases for J; bases not matched to a gene: 7. CDR3 length: 15 amino acids. This CDR3 is CAIRRDRAWNYGYTF. Written as DNA, the CDR3 is TGTGCCATCAGGCGGGACAGGGCTTGGAACTATGGCTACACCTTC.

The CDR3 DNA is TGCGCCAGCAGCCAAGTAACAGGATCTTCCTACGAGCAGTACTTC. It specifies CASSQVTGSSYEQYF. The chain employs TRBV4-3 and TRBJ2-7, with D tentatively TRBD1 (5 bases). CDR1 and CDR2 (germline): LGHNA, YSLEER. Trimming removed 1 base at V and 1 base at J, with 11 bases between. The CDR3 has 15 residues.

The chain employs TRBV7-9 and TRBJ1-3, with TRBD1 as a possible D gene (6 bases). Germline lookup yields CDR1 SEHNR and CDR2 FQNEAQ (reference sequence). The CDR3 runs to 15 residues. Trimming cost V 3 bases and J 0 bases, with 9 bases left between them. DNA of the CDR3: TGTGCCAGCAGCTTTTTGGACAGCTCTGGAAACACCATATATTTT. As protein: CASSFLDSSGNTIYF.

This CDR3 is CASSTVSIARGQFF. The CDR3 DNA reads as TGCGCCAGCAGTACAGTCTCCATAGCGCGGGGGCAGTTCTTC. The chain links TRBV5-1 to TRBJ2-1; the D gene is possibly TRBD2 (6 bases). V dropped 5 bases and J dropped 12 bases, with 21 bases sitting between them. Germline assignment: CDR1 SGHRS and CDR2 YFSETQ. The CDR3 runs 14 residues.

The chain links TRBV18 to TRBJ2-1; the match to TRBD2 covers 9 bases. Germline values: CDR1 KGHSH, CDR2 LQKENI. Losses at the gene ends were 3 bases for V and 2 bases for J; bases not matched to a gene: 5. The CDR3 is 16 residues long. CDR3 loop: CASSPLLAGAYNEQFF. CDR3 DNA: TGTGCCAGCTCACCCCTTTTAGCGGGAGCCTACAATGAGCAGTTCTTC. Using reference TRBV18 and TRBJ2-1 for the parts outside the CDR3, the full variable domain is NAGVMQNPRHLVRRRGQEARLRCSPMKGHSHVYWYRQLPEEGLKFMVYLQKENIIDESGMPKERFSAEFPKEGPSILRIQQVVRGDSAAYFCASSPLLAGAYNEQFFGPGTRLTVL.

The gene calls are TRBV27 and TRBJ1-5, with TRBD1 matching 9 bases. Germline V CDR1 and CDR2: MNHEY, SMNVEV (reference sequence). V was pared by 5 bases and J by 3 bases, with 5 bases of the junction left unmatched. The CDR3 extends over 15 amino acids. CDR3 DNA: TGTGCCAGCAGTCCCGGGACAGGGAACAATCAGCCCCAGCATTTT. Protein: CASSPGTGNNQPQHF.

This chain uses TRBV28 with TRBJ2-3; possibly TRBD2 for D (6 bases). The V gene lost 3 bases and the J gene lost 0 bases, with 10 bases spanning the gap. The CDR3 is 15 residues long. Germline assignment: CDR1 MDHEN and CDR2 SYDVKM. CDR3 region: CASSFGGGSTDTQYF. The CDR3, as DNA: TGTGCCAGCAGTTTCGGGGGAGGAAGCACAGATACGCAGTATTTT. The complete variable domain, with remaining parts taken from reference TRBV28 and TRBJ2-3, reads DVKVTQSSRYLVKRTGEKVFLECVQDMDHENMFWYRQDPGLGLRLIYFSYDVKMKEKGDIPEGYSVSREKKERFSLILESASTNQTSMYLCASSFGGGSTDTQYFGPGTRLTVL.

The table lists this clone with a count of one. V gene TRBV18 combines with J gene TRBJ2-1; D is unresolved. From germline, CDR1 is KGHSH and CDR2 LQKENI. The CDR3 sequence is 14 residues long. Trimming stripped 0 bases from V and 4 bases from J, with 7 bases between. The CDR3 reads CASSPPASYNEQFF. In DNA form, the CDR3 reads TGTGCCAGCTCACCACCGGCCAGTTACAATGAGCAGTTCTTC. The full variable domain, rest sourced from reference TRBV18 and TRBJ2-1, is NAGVMQNPRHLVRRRGQEARLRCSPMKGHSHVYWYRQLPEEGLKFMVYLQKENIIDESGMPKERFSAEFPKEGPSILRIQQVVRGDSAAYFCASSPPASYNEQFFGPGTRLTVL.

The rearrangement links TRBV6-1 to TRBJ2-1; 8 bases fit TRBD2. The CDR3 runs to 15 residues. With 8 bases clipped from V and 8 bases from J, the junction kept 14 bases outside the gene matches. Germline V lookup: CDR1 MNHNS, CDR2 SASEGT. The CDR3 nucleotides read TGTGCCAGCCAGAAGATGTCGGGAGGGCCTCATGAGCAGTTCTTC. Translated, it gives CASQKMSGGPHEQFF.

This chain uses TRBV11-2 with TRBJ2-1; D uncertain. Trimming shortened V by 6 bases and J by 6 bases, and 12 bases separated the two germline ends. The CDR3 loop spans 13 amino acids. Per germline, CDR1 SGHAT and CDR2 FQNNGV. CDR3 loop: CASSTGPINEQFF. The CDR3 region has the DNA TGTGCCAGCAGTACGGGTCCGATCAATGAGCAGTTCTTC.

The CDR3 reads CASSLGGRVSYEQYF. The CDR3 DNA sequence: TGTGCCAGCAGTTTGGGCGGGAGGGTCTCCTACGAGCAGTACTTC. The rearrangement links TRBV27 to TRBJ2-7; 9 nucleotides agree with TRBD2. From germline, CDR1 is MNHEY and CDR2 SMNVEV (reference sequence). This CDR3 is built from 15 residues. V dropped 3 bases and J dropped 0; count of bases not matched to a gene: 3.

J is TRBJ1-2 and V is TRBV7-6, with a weak D call TRBD1 (6 bases). The CDR3 runs 13 residues. CDR1 is SGHVS and CDR2 is FNYEAQ in the germline V gene. V was trimmed by 5 bases and J by 7 bases, leaving 14 bases between them. The CDR3 loop reads CASSNTQGGGYTF. The DNA for the CDR3 is TGTGCCAGCAGCAACACACAGGGTGGTGGCTACACCTTC.

The CDR3: CASSLEGRGPDTQYF. DNA for the CDR3: TGTGCCAGCAGTTTAGAAGGCAGGGGGCCCGATACGCAGTATTTT. The chain carries TRBV27 and TRBJ2-3; 8 bases fit TRBD1. The CDR3 consists of 15 residues. Germline lookup yields CDR1 MNHEY and CDR2 SMNVEV (reference sequence). The ends lost 2 bases at V and 6 bases at J; junction bases unmatched: 7.

V and J are TRBV7-2 and TRBJ2-5, with TRBD1 matching over 8 bases. V trimming: 1 base; J trimming: 5 bases; junction bases outside the gene matches: 6. The germline V gene has CDR1 SGHTA and CDR2 FQGNSA. The CDR3 totals 15 residues. The CDR3 region has the DNA TGTGCCAGCAGCTTAGGTCCAGGGGGCATTGAGACCCAGTACTTC. Protein sequence: CASSLGPGGIETQYF.

This rearrangement joins TRBV2 to TRBJ1-1; 9 nucleotides align to TRBD1. The CDR3 covers 13 residues. Germline loops: CDR1 SNHLY, CDR2 FYNNEI. Germline trimming cut 7 bases from V and 4 bases from J; bases unmatched to any gene: 4. The CDR3 sequence is CASKQGAVTEAFF. The CDR3 nucleotides read TGTGCCAGCAAACAGGGGGCTGTCACTGAAGCTTTCTTT.

The V and J genes are TRBV18 and TRBJ1-1, with a tentative D call TRBD1 (6 bases). Trimming removed 6 bases at V and 3 bases at J, with 26 bases between. Per germline, CDR1 KGHSH and CDR2 LQKENI. The CDR3 totals 18 residues. The CDR3 reads CASSKVRTAGTKDTEAFF. CDR3 bases: TGTGCCAGCTCGAAAGTCCGGACAGCGGGGACCAAGGACACTGAAGCTTTCTTT.

V is TRBV20-1 and J is TRBJ2-5; D not resolved. The CDR3 extends over 11 amino acids. The V gene lost 2 bases and the J gene lost 5 bases, with 6 bases spanning the gap. Germline loops: CDR1 DFQATT, CDR2 SNEGSKA (reference sequence). The CDR3 loop reads CSARFYETQYF. The CDR3 nucleotides read TGCAGTGCTAGATTCTACGAGACCCAGTACTTC.

The chain uses TRBV29-1 and TRBJ2-3; tentatively, D is TRBD1 (6 bases). The CDR3 spans 16 residues. The V gene lost 6 bases and the J gene lost 0 bases, with 19 bases spanning the gap. Per germline, CDR1 SQVTM and CDR2 ANQGSEA. CDR3 region: CSVDRITFTSTDTQYF. The CDR3, as DNA: TGCAGCGTCGACAGGATAACATTCACTAGCACAGATACGCAGTATTTT.

This clone was picked up one time. One end of the junction is discordant with germline, which a read error may explain. V usage is TRBV15 and J usage is TRBJ2-1; perhaps TRBD2 as D (6 bases). Germline V lookup: CDR1 LNHNV, CDR2 YYDKDF (reference sequence). The CDR3 length is 14 residues. The CDR3 sequence is CATSREIAGLEWIF. CDR3 nucleotides: TGTGCCACCAGCAGAGAGATCGCGGGGTTAGAATGGATCTTC.

CDR3 region: CASSQDFGGRGFNEQFF. The DNA of the CDR3 is TGCGCCAGCAGCCAAGATTTCGGCGGGAGGGGATTTAATGAGCAGTTCTTC. The chain employs TRBV4-1 and TRBJ2-1; 9 nucleotides line up with TRBD2. The germline V gene encodes CDR1 MGHRA and CDR2 YSYEKL. V lost 0 bases, J lost 7 bases, and 10 bases stayed unmatched. The CDR3 is 17 amino acids.